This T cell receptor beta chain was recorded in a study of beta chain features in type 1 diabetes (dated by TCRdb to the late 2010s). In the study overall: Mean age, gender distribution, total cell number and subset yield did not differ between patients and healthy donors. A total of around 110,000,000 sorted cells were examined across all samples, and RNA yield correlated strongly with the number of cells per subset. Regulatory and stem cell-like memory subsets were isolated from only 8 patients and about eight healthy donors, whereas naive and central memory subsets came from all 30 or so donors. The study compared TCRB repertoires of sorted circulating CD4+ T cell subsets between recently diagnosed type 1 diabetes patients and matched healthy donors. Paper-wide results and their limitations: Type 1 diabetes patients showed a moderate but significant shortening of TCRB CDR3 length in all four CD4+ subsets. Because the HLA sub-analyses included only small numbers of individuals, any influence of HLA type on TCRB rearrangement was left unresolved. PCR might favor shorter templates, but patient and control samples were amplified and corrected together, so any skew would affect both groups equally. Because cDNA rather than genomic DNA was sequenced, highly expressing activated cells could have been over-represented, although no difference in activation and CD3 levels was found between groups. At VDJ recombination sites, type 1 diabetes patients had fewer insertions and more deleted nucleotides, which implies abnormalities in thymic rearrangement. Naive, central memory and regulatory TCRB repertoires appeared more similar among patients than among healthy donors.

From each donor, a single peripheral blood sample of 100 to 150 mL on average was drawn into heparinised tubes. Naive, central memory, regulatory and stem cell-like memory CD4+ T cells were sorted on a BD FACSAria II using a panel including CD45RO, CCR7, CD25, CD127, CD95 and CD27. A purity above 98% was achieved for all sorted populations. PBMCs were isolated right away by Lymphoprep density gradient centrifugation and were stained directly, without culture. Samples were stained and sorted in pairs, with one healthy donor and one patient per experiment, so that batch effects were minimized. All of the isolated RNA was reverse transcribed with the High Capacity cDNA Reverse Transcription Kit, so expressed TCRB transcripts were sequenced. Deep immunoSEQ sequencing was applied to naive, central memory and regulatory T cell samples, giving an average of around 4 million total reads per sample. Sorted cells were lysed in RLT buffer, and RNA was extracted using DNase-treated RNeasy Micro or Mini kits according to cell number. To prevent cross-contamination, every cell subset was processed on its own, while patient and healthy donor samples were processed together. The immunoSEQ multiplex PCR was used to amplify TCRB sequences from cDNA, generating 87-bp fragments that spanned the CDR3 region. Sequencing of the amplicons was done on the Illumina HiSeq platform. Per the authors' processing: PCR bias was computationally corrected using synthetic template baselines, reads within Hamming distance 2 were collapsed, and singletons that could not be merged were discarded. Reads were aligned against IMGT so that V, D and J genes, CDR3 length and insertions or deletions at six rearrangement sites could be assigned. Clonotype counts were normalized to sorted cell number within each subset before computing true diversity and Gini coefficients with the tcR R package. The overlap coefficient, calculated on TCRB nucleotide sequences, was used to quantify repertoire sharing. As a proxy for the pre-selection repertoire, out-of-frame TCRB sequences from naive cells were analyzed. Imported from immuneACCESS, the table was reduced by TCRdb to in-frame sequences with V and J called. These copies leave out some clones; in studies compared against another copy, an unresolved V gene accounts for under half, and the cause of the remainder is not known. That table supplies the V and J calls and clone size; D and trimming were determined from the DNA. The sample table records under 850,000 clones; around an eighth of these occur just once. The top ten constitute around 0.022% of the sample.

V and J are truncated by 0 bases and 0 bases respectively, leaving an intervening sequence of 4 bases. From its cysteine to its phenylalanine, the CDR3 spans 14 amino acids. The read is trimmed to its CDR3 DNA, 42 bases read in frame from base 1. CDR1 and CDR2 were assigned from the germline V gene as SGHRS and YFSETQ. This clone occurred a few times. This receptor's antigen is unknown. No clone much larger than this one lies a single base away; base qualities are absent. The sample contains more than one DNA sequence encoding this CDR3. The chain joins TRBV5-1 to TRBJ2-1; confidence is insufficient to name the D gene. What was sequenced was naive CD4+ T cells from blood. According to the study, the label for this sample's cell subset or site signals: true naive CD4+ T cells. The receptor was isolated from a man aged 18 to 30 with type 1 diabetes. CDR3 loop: CASSLADSYNEQFF. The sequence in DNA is TGCGCCAGCAGCTTGGCAGACTCCTACAATGAGCAGTTCTTC.